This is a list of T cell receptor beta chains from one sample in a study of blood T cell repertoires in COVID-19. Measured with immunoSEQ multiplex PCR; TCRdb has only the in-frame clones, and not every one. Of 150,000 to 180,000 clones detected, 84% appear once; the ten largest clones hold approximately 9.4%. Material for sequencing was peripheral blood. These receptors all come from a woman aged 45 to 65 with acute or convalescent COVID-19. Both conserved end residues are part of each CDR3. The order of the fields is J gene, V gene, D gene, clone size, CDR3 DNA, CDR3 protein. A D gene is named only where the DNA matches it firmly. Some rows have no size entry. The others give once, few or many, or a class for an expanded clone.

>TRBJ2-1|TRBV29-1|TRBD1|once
TGCAGCGTATCCACAGGGGCGGCCTTTGACAATGAGCAGTTCTTC
CSVSTGAAFDNEQFF
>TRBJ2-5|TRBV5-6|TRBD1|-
TGTGCCAGCAGCAGCGGACAGGGGCAAGAGACCCAGTACTTC
CASSSGQGQETQYF
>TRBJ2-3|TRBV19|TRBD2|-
TGTGCCAGTAAGCCGCACCTCGGGGCTAGCGGGAGCACAGATACGCAGTATTTT
CASKPHLGASGSTDTQYF
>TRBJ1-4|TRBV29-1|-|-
TGCAGCGGACAAAGGGGGAATGAAAAACTGTTTTTT
CSGQRGNEKLFF
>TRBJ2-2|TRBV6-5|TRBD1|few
TGTGCCAGCAGTTTCGGGACAGGTCCCACCGGGGAGCTGTTTTTT
CASSFGTGPTGELFF
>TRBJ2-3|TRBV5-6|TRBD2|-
TGTGCCAGCAGCCCCTCACTAGCGCTCAGCACAGATACGCAGTATTTT
CASSPSLALSTDTQYF
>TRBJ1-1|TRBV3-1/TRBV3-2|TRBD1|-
TGTGCCAGCAGCCCACACAGGGGGAACACTGAAGCTTTCTTT
CASSPHRGNTEAFF
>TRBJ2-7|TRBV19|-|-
TGTGCCAGTAGTATCTACCGCGGGGAACTGCCCTACGAGCAGTACTTC
CASSIYRGELPYEQYF
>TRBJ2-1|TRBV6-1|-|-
TGTGCCAGCAGTGAAGAGAGGCAGTTCTTC
CASSEERQFF
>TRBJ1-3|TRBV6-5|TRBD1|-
TGTGCCAGCAGTTTCCTGCAGGGGGGAGACACCATATATTTT
CASSFLQGGDTIYF
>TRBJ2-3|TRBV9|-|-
TGTGCCAGCAGCGCAAGGGGGGGCGAGACAGATACGCAGTATTTT
CASSARGGETDTQYF
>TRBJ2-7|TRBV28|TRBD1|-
TGTGCCAGCAGTCCTCAAGTGAAGGGACAGGACTCCTACGAGCAGTACTTC
CASSPQVKGQDSYEQYF
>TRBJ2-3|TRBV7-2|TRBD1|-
TGTGCCAGCAGCCGGGACAGGGGGCAGGATACGCAGTATTTT
CASSRDRGQDTQYF
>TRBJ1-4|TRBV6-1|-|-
TGTGCCAGCAGTGAAAGGGGAGGAAAACTGTTTTTT
CASSERGGKLFF
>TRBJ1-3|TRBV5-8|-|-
TGTGCCAGCAGCTTAGACCAGGGAACCTCTGGAAACACCATATATTTT
CASSLDQGTSGNTIYF
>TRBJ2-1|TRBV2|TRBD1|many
TGTGCCAGCAGTGTGGGACAGACCACTTACAATGAGCAGTTCTTC
CASSVGQTTYNEQFF
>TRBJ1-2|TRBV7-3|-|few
TGTGCCAGCAGCCCGGGGAACTATGGCTACACCTTC
CASSPGNYGYTF
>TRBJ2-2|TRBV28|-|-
TGTGCCAGCAGATCGGGACTCCCGAGACGGACCGGGGAGCTGTTTTTT
CASRSGLPRRTGELFF
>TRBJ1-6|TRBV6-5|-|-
TGTGCCAGCAGGGCAGGTACCACGTTAGATTCACCCCTCCACTTT
CASRAGTTLDSPLHF
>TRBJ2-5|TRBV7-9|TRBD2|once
TGTGCCAGCAGCTCATGGACTAGTCCTCCGCAAGAGACCCAGTACTTC
CASSSWTSPPQETQYF
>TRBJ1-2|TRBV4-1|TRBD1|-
TGCGCCAGCAGCCAGCAGAGGCAGGGGGCGGATGGCTACACCTTC
CASSQQRQGADGYTF
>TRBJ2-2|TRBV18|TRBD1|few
TGTGCCAGCTCACCTACCGGGACAGGGAATGGCGGGGAGCTGTTTTTT
CASSPTGTGNGGELFF
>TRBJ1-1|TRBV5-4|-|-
TGTGCCAGCAGCTCCACCGGGACATCGAACACTGAAGCTTTCTTT
CASSSTGTSNTEAFF
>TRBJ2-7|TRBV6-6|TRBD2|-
TGTGCCAGCAGAACTAGCGGTAGCTCCTACGAGCAGTACTTC
CASRTSGSSYEQYF
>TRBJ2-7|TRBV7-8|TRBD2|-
TGTGCCACCGGAGGCGGGAGGTACGAGCAGTACTTC
CATGGGRYEQYF
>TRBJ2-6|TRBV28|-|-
TGTGCCAGCAGCTCCCACATGGCAGGAGGTGGGGCCAACGTCCTGACTTTC
CASSSHMAGGGANVLTF
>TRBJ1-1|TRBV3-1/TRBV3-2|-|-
TGTGCCAGCAGCCCCTTGGGGGTGGAGGGGGAAGCTTTCTTT
CASSPLGVEGEAFF
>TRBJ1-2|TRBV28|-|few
TGTGCCAGCAGGCCCCCAGATAACTATGGCTACACCTTC
CASRPPDNYGYTF
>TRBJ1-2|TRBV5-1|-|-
TGCGCCAGCAGCTTGGGGAACAGGGCAACTTATGGCTACACCTTC
CASSLGNRATYGYTF
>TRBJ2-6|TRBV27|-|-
TGTGCCAGCAGATCCAACTCTGGGGCCAACGTCCTGACTTTC
CASRSNSGANVLTF
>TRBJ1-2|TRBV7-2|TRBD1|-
TGTGCCAGCAGCTTACAACAGGGGAATGGCTACACCTTC
CASSLQQGNGYTF
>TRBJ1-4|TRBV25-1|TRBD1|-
TGTGCCAGCAGTGGGGGACAGGGTTTCGGTGAAAAACTGTTTTTT
CASSGGQGFGEKLFF
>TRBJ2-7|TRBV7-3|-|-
TGTGCCAGCAGCTTAAATATGCCAGGAGCGGGTGGCGAGCAGTACTTC
CASSLNMPGAGGEQYF
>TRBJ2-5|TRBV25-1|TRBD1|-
TGTGCCAGCAGGACAGGGGACGGGATGGCCCAGTACTTC
CASRTGDGMAQYF
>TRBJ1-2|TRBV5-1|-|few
TGCGCCAGCAGCGAACCCGGTGGTGGGGGCGGCTACACCTTC
CASSEPGGGGGYTF
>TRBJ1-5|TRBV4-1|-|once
TGCGCCAGCAGCCGCGGGACCTCCAAAGGCAATCAGCCCCAGCATTTT
CASSRGTSKGNQPQHF
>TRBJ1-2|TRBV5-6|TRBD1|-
TGTGCCAGCAGCTCGGGACAGATATATGGCTACACCTTC
CASSSGQIYGYTF
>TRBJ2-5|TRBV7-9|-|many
TGTGCCAGCAGCCGACAGGAAGAGACCCAGTACTTC
CASSRQEETQYF
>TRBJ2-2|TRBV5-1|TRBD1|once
TGCGCCAGCAGCTTACGACAGGGGACCGGGGAGCTGTTTTTT
CASSLRQGTGELFF
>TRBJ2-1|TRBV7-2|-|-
TGTGCCAGCAGCTTAGCCGGGACATCCTACAATGAGCAGTTCTTC
CASSLAGTSYNEQFF
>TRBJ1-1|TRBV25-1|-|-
TGTGCCAGCAGGGTCCGGACAAACACTGAAGCTTTCTTT
CASRVRTNTEAFF
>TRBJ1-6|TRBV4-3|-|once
TGCGCCAGCAGCCAAGCTGAAACAGCCTATAATTCACCCCTCCACTTT
CASSQAETAYNSPLHF
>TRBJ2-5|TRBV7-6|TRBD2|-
TGTGCCAGCAGCCTAAGCCTAGCGGGAGGACCCCAAGAGACCCAGTACTTC
CASSLSLAGGPQETQYF
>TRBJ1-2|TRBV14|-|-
TGTGCCAGCAGCCGGACAGCGGGAACTAACTATGGCTACACCTTC
CASSRTAGTNYGYTF
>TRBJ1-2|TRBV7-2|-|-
TGTGCCAGCAGCTTAGGAGGGTTCAACTATGGCTACACCTTC
CASSLGGFNYGYTF
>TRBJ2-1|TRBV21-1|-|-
TGTGCCAGCAGCTACGGGACACTCCCCTACAATGAGCAGTTCTTC
CASSYGTLPYNEQFF
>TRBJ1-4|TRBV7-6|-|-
TGTGCCAGCAGCCGTACAGAAGCAACTAATGAAAAACTGTTTTTT
CASSRTEATNEKLFF
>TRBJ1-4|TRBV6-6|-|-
TGTGCCAGCAGTTACTCAGGACATTTTAATGAAAAACTGTTTTTT
CASSYSGHFNEKLFF
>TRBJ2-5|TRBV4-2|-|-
TGTGCCAGCAGCCAAGCCAATTCAGAGACCCAGTACTTC
CASSQANSETQYF
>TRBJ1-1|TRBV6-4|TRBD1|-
TGTGCCAGCAGCCGTCCCGGGACAGGGGCCAACACTGAAGCTTTCTTT
CASSRPGTGANTEAFF
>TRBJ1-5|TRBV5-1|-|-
TGCGCCAGCAGCTTTGGTCGGTCATTAGATAGCAATCAGCCCCAGCATTTT
CASSFGRSLDSNQPQHF
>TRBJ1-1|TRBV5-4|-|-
TGTGCCAGCAGCACACAGACCGACGGAGCTTTCTTT
CASSTQTDGAFF
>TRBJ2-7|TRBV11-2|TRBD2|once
TGTGCCAGCGCAGGGAGGCTAGCGGGAGGGAGCTCCTACGAGCAGTACTTC
CASAGRLAGGSSYEQYF
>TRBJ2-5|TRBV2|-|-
TGTGCCTCCGAAAGGGATGGGACAACCGGAGAGACCCAGTACTTC
CASERDGTTGETQYF
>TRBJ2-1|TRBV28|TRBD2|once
TGTGCCAGCAGTTCAGGGGCTAGCGGGACCTACAATGAGCAGTTCTTC
CASSSGASGTYNEQFF
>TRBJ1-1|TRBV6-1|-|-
TGTGCCAGCAGTGAAGCGTCGCCAGGAGGTTTGAACACTGAAGCTTTCTTT
CASSEASPGGLNTEAFF
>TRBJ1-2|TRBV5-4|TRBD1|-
TGTGCCAGCAGCTTGGGGGGCCTGGGACAGGAGGTGGAAGGCTACACCTTC
CASSLGGLGQEVEGYTF